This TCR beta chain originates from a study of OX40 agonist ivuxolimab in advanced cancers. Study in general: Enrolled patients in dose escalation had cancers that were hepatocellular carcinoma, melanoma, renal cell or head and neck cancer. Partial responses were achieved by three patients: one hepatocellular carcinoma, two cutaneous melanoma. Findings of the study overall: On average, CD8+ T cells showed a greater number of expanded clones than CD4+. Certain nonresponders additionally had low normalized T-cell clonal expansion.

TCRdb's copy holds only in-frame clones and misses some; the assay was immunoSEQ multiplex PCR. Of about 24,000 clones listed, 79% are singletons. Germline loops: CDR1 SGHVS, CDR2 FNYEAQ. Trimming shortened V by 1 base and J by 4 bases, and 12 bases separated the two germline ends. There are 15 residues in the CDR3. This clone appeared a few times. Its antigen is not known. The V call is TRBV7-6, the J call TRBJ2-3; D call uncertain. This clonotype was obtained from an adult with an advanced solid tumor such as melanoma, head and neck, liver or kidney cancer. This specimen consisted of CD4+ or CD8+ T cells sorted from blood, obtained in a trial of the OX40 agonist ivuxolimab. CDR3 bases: TGTGCCAGCAGCTTAGGTCAGAATCGGGCAGATACGCAGTATTTT. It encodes CASSLGQNRADTQYF.